These 28 T cell receptor beta chains were all obtained from the same sample, sequenced in a study of blood T cell repertoires in COVID-19. TCRdb's table, derived via immunoSEQ multiplex PCR, lists solely in-frame clones and lacks some. The data show about 28,000 clones, with over 75% seen just once and roughly 15% held by the top ten. Sample: peripheral blood. These receptors were obtained from a woman aged 55-70 years with acute or convalescent COVID-19.

This chain joins TRBV3-1 (or the pseudogene TRBV3-2) and TRBJ1-4; 7 nucleotides agree with TRBD1. In germline, CDR1 is LGHDT, CDR2 YNNKEL (reference sequence). The trim removed 4 bases at V and 5 bases at J, leaving 4 bases unmatched. The CDR3 loop spans 14 amino acids. The CDR3 sequence is CASSRRGQNEKLFF. CDR3 coding DNA: TGTGCCAGCAGCCGGAGGGGGCAGAATGAAAAACTGTTTTTT.

Concerning this clone: Other DNA sequences of this sample code for an identical CDR3. The chain combines TRBV6-5 with TRBJ1-1; D unresolved. This CDR3 contains 12 residues. The V end was cut by 6 bases, the J end by 1 base, with 6 bases between. Germline V CDR1 and CDR2: MNHEY, SVGAGI. DNA for the CDR3: TGTGCCAGCAGCCGGGGGAACACTGAAGCTTTCTTT. This gives the protein CASSRGNTEAFF.

V usage is TRBV6-5 and J usage is TRBJ2-7, with D hard to call. The V gene lost 7 bases and the J gene lost 3 bases, with 10 bases spanning the gap. The CDR3 totals 12 residues. Germline V gene data show CDR1 as MNHEY and CDR2 as SVGAGI. The CDR3 nucleotides read TGTGCCAGCATCAGACACATCTACGAGCAGTACTTC. It encodes CASIRHIYEQYF.

The DNA of the CDR3 is TGCGCCAGCAGCCAGGCCGGGGCCCGGGGGGGCCTAGGGGATGAGCAGTTCTTC. Protein product: CASSQAGARGGLGDEQFF. The chain links TRBV4-1 to TRBJ2-1; 8 bases agree with TRBD2. The CDR3 length is 18 residues. The ends lost 3 bases at V and 8 bases at J; junction bases unmatched: 18. CDR1 and CDR2 from the germline V gene are MGHRA and YSYEKL.

The rearrangement links TRBV6-2 or TRBV6-3 to TRBJ1-5, with D possibly being TRBD1 (5 bases). Germline CDR1 is MNHEY and CDR2 is SVGEGT. The V end lost 0 bases, the J end lost 7 bases, and 10 bases lay between the germline ends. The CDR3 contains 14 residues. The CDR3 DNA sequence: TGTGCCAGCAGTTACTCGCGGGACGGACAGCCCCAGCATTTT. It translates to CASSYSRDGQPQHF.

The J gene is TRBJ2-1, the V gene TRBV4-1; a possible D gene is TRBD1 (6 bases). Trimming cost V 3 bases and J 0 bases, with 9 bases left between them. The CDR3 is 15 amino acids. Germline V gene data show CDR1 as MGHRA and CDR2 as YSYEKL. CDR3 sequence (DNA): TGCGCCAGCAGCCACGAGGGGGTCTCCTACAATGAGCAGTTCTTC. Its protein product is CASSHEGVSYNEQFF.

The gene calls are TRBV24-1 and TRBJ2-5; TRBD2 matches at 12 bases. Losses at the gene ends were 5 bases for V and 3 bases for J; bases not matched to a gene: 12. The CDR3 is made up of 18 amino acids. The germline gives CDR1 KGHDR, CDR2 SFDVKD. The CDR3 here is CATSADRTSGGTKETQYF. The CDR3 DNA reads as TGTGCCACCAGTGCCGATCGAACTAGCGGGGGGACTAAAGAGACCCAGTACTTC.

The table lists this clone with a count of one. CDR3 region: CASRRQVNEKLFF. The CDR3, as DNA: TGTGCCAGCCGTAGACAGGTTAATGAAAAACTGTTTTTT. The gene calls are TRBV6-5 and TRBJ1-4, with D perhaps TRBD1 (6 bases). Between the trimmed V and J ends, which lost 8 bases and 4 bases, there was a span of 11 bases. This CDR3 contains 13 residues. Germline CDR1 and CDR2: MNHEY and SVGAGI.

The chain carries TRBV14 and TRBJ2-1; 9 bases line up with TRBD2. The CDR3 consists of 18 residues. Germline loops: CDR1 SGHDN, CDR2 FVKESK. With 0 bases clipped from V and 3 bases from J, the junction kept 9 bases outside the gene matches. The CDR3 loop reads CASSQEKYGAGGYNEQFF. The CDR3, as DNA: TGTGCCAGCAGCCAAGAGAAGTACGGAGCGGGGGGCTACAATGAGCAGTTCTTC.

The chain uses TRBV5-1 and TRBJ2-1; 9 bases align to TRBD2. The CDR3 covers 13 residues. In germline, CDR1 is SGHRS, CDR2 YFSETQ. After removal of 6 bases from V and 5 bases from J, the junction contained 3 bases not matched to a gene. CDR3 residues: CASKGGGDNEQFF. The CDR3 DNA follows: TGCGCCAGCAAGGGCGGGGGGGACAATGAGCAGTTCTTC.

This chain links TRBV2 with TRBJ1-4, with D perhaps matching TRBD1 (6 bases). The CDR3 extends over 13 amino acids. In germline, CDR1 is SNHLY, CDR2 FYNNEI. Trimming cost V 3 bases and J 8 bases, with 10 bases left between them. The DNA of the CDR3 is TGTGCCAGCAGTGATTGGGACACCGAAAAACTGTTTTTT. Translated: CASSDWDTEKLFF.

The chain carries TRBV7-9 and TRBJ1-1, with 8 bases lining up with TRBD1. Germline CDR1 and CDR2: SEHNR and FQNEAQ (reference sequence). This CDR3 is 15 amino acids long. V shed 3 bases, J shed 4 bases, and the junction held 7 bases outside the gene matches. CDR3 nucleotide sequence: TGTGCCAGCAGCTTTCAGGACAGGGAGGGCACTGAAGCTTTCTTT. Translating it yields CASSFQDREGTEAFF.

The chain combines TRBV27 with TRBJ1-2; tentatively, D is TRBD1 (5 bases). V was pared by 6 bases and J by 7 bases, with 18 bases between. This CDR3 contains 14 residues. Germline CDR1 is MNHEY and CDR2 is SMNVEV (reference sequence). The CDR3: CASRGWGDAGGYTF. The CDR3 DNA reads TGTGCCAGCAGGGGATGGGGGGATGCAGGTGGCTACACCTTC.

This clone was recorded once. V and J are TRBV19 and TRBJ1-5, with D tentatively TRBD1 (6 bases). Trimming took 5 bases from V and 3 from J, leaving 14 bases between them. The CDR3 runs to 15 residues. CDR1 and CDR2 (germline): LNHDA, SQIVND (reference sequence). The CDR3 is CASSGGRVVNQPQHF. The CDR3 DNA is TGTGCCAGTAGTGGGGGCAGGGTAGTCAATCAGCCCCAGCATTTT. The full variable domain, its missing parts supplied by reference TRBV19 and TRBJ1-5, is DGGITQSPKYLFRKEGQNVTLSCEQNLNHDAMYWYRQDPGQGLRLIYYSQIVNDFQKGDIAEGYSVSREKKESFPLTVTSAQKNPTAFYLCASSGGRVVNQPQHFGDGTRLSIL.

The gene calls are TRBV7-3 and TRBJ2-5; the D gene is possibly TRBD1 (6 bases). Germline values: CDR1 SGHTA, CDR2 FQGTGA. Trimming shortened V by 4 bases and J by 5 bases, and 14 bases separated the two germline ends. CDR3 length equals 14 residues. The CDR3 loop reads CASSYTRGEETQYF. The CDR3, as DNA: TGTGCCAGCAGCTATACCAGGGGTGAGGAGACCCAGTACTTC.

This clone was seen just once. The rearrangement links TRBV5-1 to TRBJ2-1; D perhaps matches TRBD1 (6 bases). The CDR3 loop spans 16 amino acids. V lost 3 bases to trimming and J lost 6 bases, with 19 bases between them. The germline CDR1 and CDR2 sequences are SGHRS and YFSETQ. Here the CDR3 reads CASSSRDTQLSNEQFF. CDR3 DNA sequence: TGCGCCAGCAGCTCCCGGGACACCCAACTCTCCAATGAGCAGTTCTTC.

The chain has TRBV4-2 and TRBJ2-7; TRBD1 matches at 7 bases. V shed 4 bases, J shed 2 bases, and the junction held 8 bases outside the gene matches. This CDR3 region has 15 residues. Germline CDR1 reads LGHNA; CDR2 reads YNFKEQ. The CDR3, as DNA: TGTGCCAGCAGCCCCTTGTGGGACAGAACCTACGAGCAGTACTTC. Protein product: CASSPLWDRTYEQYF.

The CDR3 here is CASSLAEGDGNTIYF. The CDR3, as DNA: TGCGCCAGCAGCTTGGCCGAGGGGGACGGAAACACCATATATTTT. The J gene is TRBJ1-3, the V gene TRBV5-1; possibly TRBD1 for D (6 bases). CDR1 and CDR2 from the germline V gene are SGHRS and YFSETQ. The CDR3 totals 15 residues. Trimming removed 0 bases from V and 4 bases from J, with 11 bases in between.

The gene calls are TRBV9 and TRBJ2-7; 7 nucleotides match TRBD1. The V segment lost 3 bases and the J segment 4 bases; nucleotides outside the gene matches: 10. In germline, CDR1 is SGDLS, CDR2 YYNGEE. There are 15 residues in the CDR3. The CDR3 loop reads CASSATGLPRYEQYF. The CDR3, as DNA: TGTGCCAGCAGCGCGACAGGGCTACCTCGGTACGAGCAGTACTTC.

This clone has more than one count but fewer than ten. J is TRBJ2-7 and V is TRBV7-2; TRBD1 aligns across 8 bases. J gave up 0 bases and V 0 bases, and 1 base lay outside the gene matches. CDR1 is SGHTA, CDR2 FQGNSA, per germline. The CDR3 runs 15 residues. This CDR3 reads CASSLAGQASYEQYF. In DNA, the CDR3 is TGTGCCAGCAGCTTAGCGGGACAGGCCTCCTACGAGCAGTACTTC.

The chain has TRBV6-5 and TRBJ2-7, with 9 nucleotides matching TRBD1. In germline, CDR1 is MNHEY, CDR2 SVGAGI. This CDR3 spans 15 amino acids. V was clipped by 2 bases and J by 3 bases; unmatched bases: 5. DNA of the CDR3: TGTGCCAGCAGTTACGTGCTGGGACAGGGCTACGAGCAGTACTTC. It is translated as CASSYVLGQGYEQYF.

The chain recombines TRBV2 with TRBJ1-1; 9 nucleotides line up with TRBD1. Germline lookup yields CDR1 SNHLY and CDR2 FYNNEI. J was trimmed by 5 bases and V by 7 bases; bases with no gene match: 8. This CDR3 is built from 14 residues. The CDR3 reads CASTPPDRGTEAFF. The CDR3 DNA is TGTGCCAGCACGCCACCCGACAGGGGGACTGAAGCTTTCTTT.

This rearrangement joins TRBV11-2 to TRBJ1-2; the match to TRBD1 covers 11 bases. There are 14 residues in the CDR3. V lost 1 base to trimming and J lost 8 bases; unmatched junction nucleotides: 3. Germline V gene data show CDR1 as SGHAT and CDR2 as FQNNGV. The CDR3 DNA is TGTGCCAGCAGCTTAGTGGGACAGGGGGACGGCTACACCTTC. Residues: CASSLVGQGDGYTF.

V usage is TRBV30 and J usage is TRBJ2-1; D call uncertain. CDR1 and CDR2 from the germline V gene are GTSNPN and SVGIG (reference sequence). V was trimmed by 3 bases and J by 0 bases, leaving 12 bases between them. The CDR3 covers 15 residues. In DNA, the CDR3 is TGTGCCTGGAGCCCTGGATGGAGCTCCTACAATGAGCAGTTCTTC. Translating it yields CAWSPGWSSYNEQFF.

The sample holds a few counts of this clone. V is TRBV7-2 and J is TRBJ2-1; 12 bases line up with TRBD2. V gave up 6 bases and J gave up 9 bases; unmatched junction bases: 9. The CDR3 has 15 residues. The V gene's germline CDR1 is SGHTA and CDR2 FQGNSA. The CDR3 loop is CASRRGLAGMGEQFF. CDR3 bases: TGTGCCAGCAGAAGAGGACTAGCGGGGATGGGTGAGCAGTTCTTC. The full variable domain, with the rest looked up from reference TRBV7-2 and TRBJ2-1, is GAGVSQSPSNKVTEKGKDVELRCDPISGHTALYWYRQSLGQGLEFLIYFQGNSAPDKSGLPSDRFSAERTGGSVSTLTIQRTQQEDSAVYLCASRRGLAGMGEQFFGPGTRLTVL.

This clone was counted once. The V call is TRBV5-1, the J call TRBJ1-4, with 7 bases lining up with TRBD1. V trimming: 3 bases; J trimming: 0 bases; junction bases outside the gene matches: 2. Germline CDR1 reads SGHRS; CDR2 reads YFSETQ. The CDR3 is made up of 15 amino acids. CDR3 DNA sequence: TGCGCCAGCAGCTCGGGACAGCCAACTAATGAAAAACTGTTTTTT. Translation: CASSSGQPTNEKLFF.

CDR3 coding DNA: TGTGCCAGCAGTTTCCTGAATGAGCAGTTCTTC. Amino acids: CASSFLNEQFF. The chain combines TRBV28 with TRBJ2-1; D call uncertain. This CDR3 spans 11 amino acids. Germline-derived CDR1 and CDR2 are MDHEN and SYDVKM. V lost 3 bases and J 7 bases, leaving 4 bases between the germline ends.

The chain employs TRBV5-1 and TRBJ1-3, with D possibly matching TRBD1 (6 bases). This CDR3 contains 13 residues. Trimming shortened V by 4 bases and J by 3 bases, and 8 bases separated the two germline ends. The V gene's germline CDR1 is SGHRS and CDR2 YFSETQ. CDR3 loop: CASSVRGGNTIYF. DNA for the CDR3: TGCGCCAGCAGCGTCAGGGGTGGAAACACCATATATTTT.